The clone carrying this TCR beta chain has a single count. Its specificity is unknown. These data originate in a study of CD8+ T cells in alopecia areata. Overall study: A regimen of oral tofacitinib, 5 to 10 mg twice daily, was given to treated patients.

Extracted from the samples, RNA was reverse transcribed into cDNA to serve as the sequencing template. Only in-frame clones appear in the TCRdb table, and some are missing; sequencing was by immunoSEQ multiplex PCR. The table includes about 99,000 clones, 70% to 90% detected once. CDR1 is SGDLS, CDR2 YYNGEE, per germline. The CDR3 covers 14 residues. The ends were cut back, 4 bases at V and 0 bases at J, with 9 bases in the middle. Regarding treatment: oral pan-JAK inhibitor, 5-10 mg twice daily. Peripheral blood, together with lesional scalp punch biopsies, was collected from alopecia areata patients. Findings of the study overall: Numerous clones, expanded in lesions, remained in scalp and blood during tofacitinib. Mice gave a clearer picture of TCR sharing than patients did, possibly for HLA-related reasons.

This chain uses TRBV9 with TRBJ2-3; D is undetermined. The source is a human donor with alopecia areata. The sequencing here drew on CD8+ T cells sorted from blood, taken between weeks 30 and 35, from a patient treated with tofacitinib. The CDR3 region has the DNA TGTGCCAGCAGCCGGTACGGGAGCACAGATACGCAGTATTTT. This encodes CASSRYGSTDTQYF. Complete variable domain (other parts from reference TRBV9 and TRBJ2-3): DSGVTQTPKHLITATGQRVTLRCSPRSGDLSVYWYQQSLDQGLQFLIQYYNGEERAKGNILERFSAQQFPDLHSELNLSSLELGDSALYFCASSRYGSTDTQYFGPGTRLTVL.